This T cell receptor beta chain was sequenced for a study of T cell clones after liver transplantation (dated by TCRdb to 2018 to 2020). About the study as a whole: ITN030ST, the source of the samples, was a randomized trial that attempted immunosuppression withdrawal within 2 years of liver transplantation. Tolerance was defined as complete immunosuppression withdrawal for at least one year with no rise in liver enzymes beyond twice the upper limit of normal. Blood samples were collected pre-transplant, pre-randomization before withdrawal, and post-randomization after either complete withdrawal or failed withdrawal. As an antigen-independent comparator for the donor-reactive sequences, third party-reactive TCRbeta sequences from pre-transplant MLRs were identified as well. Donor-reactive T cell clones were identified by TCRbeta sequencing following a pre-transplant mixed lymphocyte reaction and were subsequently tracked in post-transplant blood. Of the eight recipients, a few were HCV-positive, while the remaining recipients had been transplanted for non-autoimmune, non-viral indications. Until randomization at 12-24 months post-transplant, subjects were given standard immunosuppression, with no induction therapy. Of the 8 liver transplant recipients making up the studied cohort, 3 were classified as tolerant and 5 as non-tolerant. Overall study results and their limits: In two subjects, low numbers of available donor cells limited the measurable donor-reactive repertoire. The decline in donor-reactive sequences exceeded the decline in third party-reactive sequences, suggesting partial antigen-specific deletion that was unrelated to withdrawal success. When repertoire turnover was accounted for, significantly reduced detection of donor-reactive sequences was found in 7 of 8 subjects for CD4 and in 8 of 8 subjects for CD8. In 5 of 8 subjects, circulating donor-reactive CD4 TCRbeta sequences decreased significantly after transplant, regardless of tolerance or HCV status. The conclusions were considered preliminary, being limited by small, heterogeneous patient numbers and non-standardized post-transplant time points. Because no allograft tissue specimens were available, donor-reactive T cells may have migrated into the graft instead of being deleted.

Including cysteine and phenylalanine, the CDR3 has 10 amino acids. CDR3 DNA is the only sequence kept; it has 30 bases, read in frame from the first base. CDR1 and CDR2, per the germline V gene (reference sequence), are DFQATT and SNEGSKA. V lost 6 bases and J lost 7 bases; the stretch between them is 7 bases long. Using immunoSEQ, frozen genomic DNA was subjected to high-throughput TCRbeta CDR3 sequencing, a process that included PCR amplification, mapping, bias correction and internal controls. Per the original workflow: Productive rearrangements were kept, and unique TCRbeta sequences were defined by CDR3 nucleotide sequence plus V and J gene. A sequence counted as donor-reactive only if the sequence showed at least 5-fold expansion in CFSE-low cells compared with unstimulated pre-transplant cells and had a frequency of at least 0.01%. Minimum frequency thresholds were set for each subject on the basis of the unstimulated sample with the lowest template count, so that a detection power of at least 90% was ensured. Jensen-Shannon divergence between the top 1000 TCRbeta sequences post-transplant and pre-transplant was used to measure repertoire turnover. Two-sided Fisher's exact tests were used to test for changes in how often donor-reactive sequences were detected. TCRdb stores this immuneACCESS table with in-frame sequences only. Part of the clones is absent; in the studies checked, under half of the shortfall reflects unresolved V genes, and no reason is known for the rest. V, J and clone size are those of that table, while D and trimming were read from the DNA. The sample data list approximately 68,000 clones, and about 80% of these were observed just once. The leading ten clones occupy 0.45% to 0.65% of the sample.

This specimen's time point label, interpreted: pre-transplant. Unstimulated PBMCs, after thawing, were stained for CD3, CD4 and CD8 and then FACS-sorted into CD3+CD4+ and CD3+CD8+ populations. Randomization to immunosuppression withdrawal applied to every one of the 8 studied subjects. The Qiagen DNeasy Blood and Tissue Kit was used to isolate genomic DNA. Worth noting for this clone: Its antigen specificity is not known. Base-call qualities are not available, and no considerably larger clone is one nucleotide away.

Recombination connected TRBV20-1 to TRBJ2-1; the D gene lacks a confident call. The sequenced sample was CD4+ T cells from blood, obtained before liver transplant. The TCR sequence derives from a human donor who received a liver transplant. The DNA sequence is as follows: TGCAGTGCCCAAGGTAATGAGCAGTTCTTC. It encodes CSAQGNEQFF.